This TCR beta chain was recovered during a study of T cell responses to AZD1222 COVID-19 vaccine. Profiling relied on immunoSEQ multiplex PCR, and the TCRdb table lists in-frame clones only, not all of them. The table records around 130,000 clones, 85% to 90% of them present only once. With respect to this clone: Its target is unknown.

Points from the study as a whole: Epitopes outside B.1.351 and B.1.1.7 mutated regions reportedly drew nearly half of spike TCRs. In a largely white British group with more females than males, clonal diversity was possibly underestimated. Repertoires were collected only later (after the peak T cell response had occurred).

The CDR3 is 15 residues long. Germline-derived CDR1 and CDR2 are SGDLS and YYNGEE. The germline V and J ends were trimmed by 4 bases and 0 bases, with 14 bases remaining between them. The sample here was peripheral blood, taken on day 0 of AZD1222 vaccination. This TCR was sampled from an adult in good health. The chain uses TRBV9 and TRBJ2-7; D possibly matches TRBD1 or TRBD2 (6 bases each). The chain's CDR3 is CASSPEEGDSYEQYF. The CDR3, as DNA: TGTGCCAGCAGCCCCGAGGAGGGGGACTCCTACGAGCAGTACTTC.